This T cell receptor beta chain originates from a study of blood T cell repertoires in COVID-19. The data were produced by immunoSEQ multiplex PCR, yet TCRdb's version contains in-frame clones alone and is incomplete. The sample includes approximately 100,000 clones, about 88% of them seen just once. V shed 5 bases and J 4 bases; nucleotides not matched to a gene: 8. The CDR3 is 14 amino acids. Germline CDR1 SGHAT, CDR2 FQDESV (reference sequence). The rearrangement joins TRBV11-1 to TRBJ2-7; 7 nucleotides match TRBD2. The sequencing input was peripheral blood. This sequence originates from a human donor in a cohort sampled during active COVID-19. The CDR3 DNA reads TGTGCCAGCAGCAGCAGCGGGAACCGGTACGAGCAGTACTTC. Translated: CASSSSGNRYEQYF.